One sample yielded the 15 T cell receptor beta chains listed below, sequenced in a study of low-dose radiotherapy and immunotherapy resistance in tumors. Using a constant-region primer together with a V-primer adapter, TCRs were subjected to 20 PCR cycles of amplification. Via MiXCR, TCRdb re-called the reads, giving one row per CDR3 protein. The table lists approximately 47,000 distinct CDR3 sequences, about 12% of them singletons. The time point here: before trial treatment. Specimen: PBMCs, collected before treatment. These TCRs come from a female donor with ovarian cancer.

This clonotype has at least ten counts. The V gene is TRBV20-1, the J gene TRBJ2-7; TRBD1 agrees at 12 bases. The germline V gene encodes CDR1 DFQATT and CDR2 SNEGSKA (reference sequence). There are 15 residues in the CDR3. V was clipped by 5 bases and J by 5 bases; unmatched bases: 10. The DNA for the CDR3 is TGCAGTGCTCCGAAGGGTGGGACAGGGGGCAACGAGCAGTACTTC. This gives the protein CSAPKGGTGGNEQYF.

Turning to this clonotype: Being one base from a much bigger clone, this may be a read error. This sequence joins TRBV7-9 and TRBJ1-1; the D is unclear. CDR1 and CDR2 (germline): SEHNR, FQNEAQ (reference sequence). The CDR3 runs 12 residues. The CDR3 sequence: CATSSLLPEAFF. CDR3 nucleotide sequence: TGTGCCACCAGCTCGCTACTCCCGGAAGCTTTCTTT. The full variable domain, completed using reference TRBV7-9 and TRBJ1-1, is DTGVSQNPRHKITKRGQNVTFRCDPISEHNRLYWYRQTLGQGPEFLTYFQNEAQLEKSRLLSDRFSAERPKGSFSTLEIQRTEQGDSAMYLCATSSLLPEAFFGQGTRLTVV.

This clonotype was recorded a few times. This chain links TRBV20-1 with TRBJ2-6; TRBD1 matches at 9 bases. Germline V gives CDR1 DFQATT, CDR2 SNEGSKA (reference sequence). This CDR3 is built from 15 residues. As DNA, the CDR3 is TGCAGCGCCGGACAGGGGACGTCTGGGGCCAACGTCCTGACTTTC. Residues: CSAGQGTSGANVLTF.

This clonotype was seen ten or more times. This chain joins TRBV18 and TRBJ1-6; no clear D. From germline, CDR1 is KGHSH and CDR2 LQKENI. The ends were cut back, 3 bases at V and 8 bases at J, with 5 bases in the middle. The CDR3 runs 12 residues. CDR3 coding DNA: TGTGCCAGCTCACCCTTAGATTCACCCCTCCACTTT. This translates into CASSPLDSPLHF.

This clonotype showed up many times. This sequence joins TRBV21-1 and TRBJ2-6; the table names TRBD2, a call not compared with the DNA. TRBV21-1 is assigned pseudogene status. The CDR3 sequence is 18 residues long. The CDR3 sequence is CASSRTSGGSAGANVLTF. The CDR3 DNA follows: TGTGCCAGCAGCAGGACTAGCGGGGGGTCGGCTGGGGCCAACGTCCTGACTTTC.

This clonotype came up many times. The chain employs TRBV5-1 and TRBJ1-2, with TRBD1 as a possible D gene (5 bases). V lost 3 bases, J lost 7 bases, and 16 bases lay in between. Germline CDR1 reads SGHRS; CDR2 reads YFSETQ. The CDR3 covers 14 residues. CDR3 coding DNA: TGCGCCAGCAGCTCTCGGGACTCGGGCGGTGGCTACACCTTC. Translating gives CASSSRDSGGGYTF. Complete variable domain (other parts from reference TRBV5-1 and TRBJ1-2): KAGVTQTPRYLIKTRGQQVTLSCSPISGHRSVSWYQQTPGQGLQFLFEYFSETQRNKGNFPGRFSGRQFSNSRSEMNVSTLELGDSALYLCASSSRDSGGGYTFGSGTRLTVV.

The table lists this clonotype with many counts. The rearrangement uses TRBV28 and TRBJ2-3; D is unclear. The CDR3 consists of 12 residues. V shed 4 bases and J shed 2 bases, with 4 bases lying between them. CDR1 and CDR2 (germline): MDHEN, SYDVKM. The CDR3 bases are TGTGCCAGCAGTTCCCTCACAGATACGCAGTATTTT. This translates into CASSSLTDTQYF.

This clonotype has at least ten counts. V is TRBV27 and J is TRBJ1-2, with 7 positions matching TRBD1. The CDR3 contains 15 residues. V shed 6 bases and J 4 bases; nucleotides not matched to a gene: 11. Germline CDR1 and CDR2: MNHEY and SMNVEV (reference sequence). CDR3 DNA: TGTGCCAGCAGCTCACAGGGGCTCCCAACCTATGGCTACACCTTC. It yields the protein CASSSQGLPTYGYTF.

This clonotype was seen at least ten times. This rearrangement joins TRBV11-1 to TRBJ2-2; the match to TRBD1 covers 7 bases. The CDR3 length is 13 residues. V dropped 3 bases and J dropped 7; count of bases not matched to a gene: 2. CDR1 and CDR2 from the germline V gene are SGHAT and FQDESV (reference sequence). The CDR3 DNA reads TGTGCCAGCAGCTTCGGGACAGTCGGGGAGCTGTTTTTT. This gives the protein CASSFGTVGELFF.

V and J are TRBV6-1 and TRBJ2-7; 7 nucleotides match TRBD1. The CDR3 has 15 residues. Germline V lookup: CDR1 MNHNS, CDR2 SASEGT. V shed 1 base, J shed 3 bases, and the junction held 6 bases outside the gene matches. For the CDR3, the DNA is TGTGCCAGCAGTGAAGAGGGGGCGGGTGTCTACGAGCAGTACTTC. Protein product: CASSEEGAGVYEQYF.

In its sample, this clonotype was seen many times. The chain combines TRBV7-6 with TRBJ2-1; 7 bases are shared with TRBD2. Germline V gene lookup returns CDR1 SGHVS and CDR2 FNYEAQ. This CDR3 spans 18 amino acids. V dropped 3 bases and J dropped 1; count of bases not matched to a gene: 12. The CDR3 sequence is CASSFLESGALSYNEQFF. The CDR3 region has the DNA TGTGCCAGCAGCTTTTTGGAGAGCGGGGCGCTATCCTACAATGAGCAGTTCTTC.

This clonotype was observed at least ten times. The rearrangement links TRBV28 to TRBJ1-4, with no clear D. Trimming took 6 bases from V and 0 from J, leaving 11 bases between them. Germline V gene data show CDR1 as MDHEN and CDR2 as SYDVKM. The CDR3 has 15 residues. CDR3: CASSLPGATNEKLFF. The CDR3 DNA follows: TGTGCCAGCAGCTTGCCCGGAGCAACTAATGAAAAACTGTTTTTT.

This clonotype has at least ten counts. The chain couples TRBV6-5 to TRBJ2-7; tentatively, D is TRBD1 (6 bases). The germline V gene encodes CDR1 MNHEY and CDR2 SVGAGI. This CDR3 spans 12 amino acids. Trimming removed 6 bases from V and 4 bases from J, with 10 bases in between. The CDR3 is CASSKGVYEQYF. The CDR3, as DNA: TGTGCCAGCAGCAAGGGGGTTTACGAGCAGTACTTC.

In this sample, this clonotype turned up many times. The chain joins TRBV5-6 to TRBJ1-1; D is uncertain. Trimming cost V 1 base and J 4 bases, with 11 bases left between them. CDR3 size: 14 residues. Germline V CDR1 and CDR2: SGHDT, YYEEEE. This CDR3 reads CASSLRWGSTEAFF. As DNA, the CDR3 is TGTGCCAGCAGCTTGAGATGGGGTAGCACTGAAGCTTTCTTT.

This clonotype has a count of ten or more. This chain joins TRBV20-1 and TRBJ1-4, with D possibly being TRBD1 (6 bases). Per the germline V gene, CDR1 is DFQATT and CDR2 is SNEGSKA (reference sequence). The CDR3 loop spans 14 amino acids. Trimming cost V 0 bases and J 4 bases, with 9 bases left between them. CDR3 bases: TGCAGTGCTAGAGATTTGGACAGTAATGAAAAACTGTTTTTT. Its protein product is CSARDLDSNEKLFF.